This T cell receptor beta chain was retrieved from a study of blood T cell repertoires in COVID-19. Study overall: Both acute and convalescent COVID-19 samples were obtained from the United States, Italy and Spain. Sources were T cells, B-cell-depleted T cells, or PBMCs; the material itself was cDNA or gDNA.

This CDR3 region has 14 residues. Per the germline V gene, CDR1 is SGHTA and CDR2 is FQGNSA. J gave up 5 bases and V 2 bases, and 6 bases lay outside the gene matches. In the study's own analysis: Amplification of reference gene primers was used by the study to estimate nucleated cell counts. Produced via immunoSEQ multiplex PCR; TCRdb's table is partial and in-frame only. The V and J calls and the clone size are those of that table, but D and trimming were determined from the DNA. The table includes approximately 130,000 clones, roughly four fifths detected once. The sample taken for sequencing was peripheral blood. The source of this sequence is a man between 40 and 49 years old with active or convalescent COVID-19. This rearrangement joins TRBV7-2 to TRBJ2-7; 7 bases are shared with TRBD2. The CDR3 bases are TGTGCCAGCAGCTTATTCGGACTAGTGGACGAGCAGTACTTC. This codes for CASSLFGLVDEQYF.